The 10 T cell receptor beta chains below all came from one sample that was sequenced in a study of blood T cell repertoires in COVID-19. Only in-frame clones appear in the TCRdb table, and some are missing; sequencing was by immunoSEQ multiplex PCR. This table has about 170,000 clones, 70% to 90% appearing once. Sample: PBMCs or T cells enriched from blood (not recorded which). The receptors shown here come from a young woman who had recovered from COVID-19.

The chain links TRBV30 to TRBJ1-3; no clear D. From germline, CDR1 is GTSNPN and CDR2 SVGIG (reference sequence). With 8 bases removed from V and 4 bases from J, the gap between germline ends came to 9 bases. The CDR3 is 11 residues long. CDR3 loop: CARSSGNTIYF. The CDR3 nucleotides read TGTGCCCGGTCGTCGGGAAACACCATATATTTT.

V and J are TRBV6-5 and TRBJ1-1; tentatively, D is TRBD1 (5 bases). Trimming shortened V by 6 bases and J by 6 bases, and 14 bases separated the two germline ends. The CDR3 spans 13 residues. From germline, CDR1 is MNHEY and CDR2 SVGAGI. The CDR3 DNA reads as TGTGCCAGCAGCTCCCGACCGGGGGCTGAAGCTTTCTTT. This sequence encodes CASSSRPGAEAFF.

This chain joins TRBV18 and TRBJ1-2; 9 bases line up with TRBD1. The length of the CDR3 is 16 residues. V shed 6 bases and J 3 bases; nucleotides not matched to a gene: 11. In germline, CDR1 is KGHSH, CDR2 LQKENI. The CDR3 spells CASSLPGQGLDYGYTF. The CDR3 bases are TGTGCCAGCTCGCTCCCGGGACAGGGACTAGACTATGGCTACACCTTC.

The chain recombines TRBV28 with TRBJ1-3; 8 positions agree with TRBD1. After removal of 6 bases from V and 4 bases from J, the junction contained 5 bases not matched to a gene. The CDR3 sequence is 14 residues long. Germline V gene lookup returns CDR1 MDHEN and CDR2 SYDVKM. Here the CDR3 DNA reads TGTGCCAGCAGAATGACAGGGGCAGGAAACACCATATATTTT. Protein sequence: CASRMTGAGNTIYF.

For the CDR3, the DNA is TGTGCCAGCAGCCAAGCGGCCGGGACTAGATACGAGCAGTACTTC. Translating it yields CASSQAAGTRYEQYF. This chain joins TRBV14 and TRBJ2-7, with TRBD2 matching over 8 bases. Per germline, CDR1 SGHDN and CDR2 FVKESK. This CDR3 spans 15 amino acids. With V trimmed by 1 base and J by 4 bases, 6 bases remained unmatched.

V gene TRBV4-1 combines with J gene TRBJ2-1; TRBD2 matches 7 bases. The V gene's germline CDR1 is MGHRA and CDR2 YSYEKL. With V trimmed by 3 bases and J by 8 bases, 10 bases remained unmatched. CDR3 length: 15 residues. The DNA of the CDR3 is TGCGCCAGCAGCCAGGCGACTAGCCCGGGTTATGAGCAGTTCTTC. Its translation: CASSQATSPGYEQFF.

V usage is TRBV5-1 and J usage is TRBJ1-1; D uncertain. Trimming shortened V by 4 bases and J by 4 bases, and 14 bases separated the two germline ends. Per the germline V gene, CDR1 is SGHRS and CDR2 is YFSETQ. The length of the CDR3 is 14 residues. The CDR3 DNA reads TGCGCCAGCAGCCCCCGGCCCGGCGGCACTGAAGCTTTCTTT. Protein sequence: CASSPRPGGTEAFF.

This chain joins TRBV7-9 and TRBJ2-7, with no clear D. CDR3 length: 14 amino acids. Germline CDR1 is SEHNR and CDR2 is FQNEAQ (reference sequence). V lost 5 bases and J 4 bases, leaving 15 bases between the germline ends. For the CDR3, the DNA is TGTGCCAGCAGCCCCGCCCCTAACCCTTACGAGCAGTACTTC. Translation gives CASSPAPNPYEQYF.

The genes are TRBV19 and TRBJ1-2; 8 positions agree with TRBD1. The length of the CDR3 is 15 residues. With V trimmed by 5 bases and J by 3 bases, 8 bases remained unmatched. Germline V gene sequence: CDR1 LNHDA, CDR2 SQIVND (reference sequence). The DNA for the CDR3 is TGTGCCAGTAGTCTCAGACAGGGGAGTGACTATGGCTACACCTTC. Translation: CASSLRQGSDYGYTF.

The chain is built from TRBV9 and TRBJ2-1, with D possibly matching TRBD1 (6 bases). Germline V lookup: CDR1 SGDLS, CDR2 YYNGEE. The germline V and J ends were trimmed by 2 bases and 7 bases, with 16 bases remaining between them. This CDR3 comprises 15 residues. In nucleotides, the CDR3 is TGTGCCAGCAGCGTGGGCTCAGGGGAAGGGAATGAGCAGTTCTTC. Encoded protein: CASSVGSGEGNEQFF.